This T cell receptor beta chain was sequenced for a study of blood T cell repertoires in COVID-19. Method: immunoSEQ multiplex PCR; TCRdb's copy keeps in-frame clones and lacks some. The table lists a few hundred thousand clones, roughly 88% of them singletons. With 1 base removed from V and 2 bases from J, the gap between germline ends came to 9 bases. CDR3 length equals 14 residues. The material sequenced was PBMCs or T cells enriched from blood (not recorded which). This receptor was identified in a woman aged 40 to 50 who had been exposed to COVID-19. The chain has TRBV5-7 and TRBJ1-2; a weak D match, TRBD1 (5 bases). TRBV5-7 is filed as an ORF, its function uncertain. CDR3 DNA sequence: TGTGCCAGCAGCTTGCGACAGCTAAACTATGGCTACACCTTC. It specifies CASSLRQLNYGYTF.